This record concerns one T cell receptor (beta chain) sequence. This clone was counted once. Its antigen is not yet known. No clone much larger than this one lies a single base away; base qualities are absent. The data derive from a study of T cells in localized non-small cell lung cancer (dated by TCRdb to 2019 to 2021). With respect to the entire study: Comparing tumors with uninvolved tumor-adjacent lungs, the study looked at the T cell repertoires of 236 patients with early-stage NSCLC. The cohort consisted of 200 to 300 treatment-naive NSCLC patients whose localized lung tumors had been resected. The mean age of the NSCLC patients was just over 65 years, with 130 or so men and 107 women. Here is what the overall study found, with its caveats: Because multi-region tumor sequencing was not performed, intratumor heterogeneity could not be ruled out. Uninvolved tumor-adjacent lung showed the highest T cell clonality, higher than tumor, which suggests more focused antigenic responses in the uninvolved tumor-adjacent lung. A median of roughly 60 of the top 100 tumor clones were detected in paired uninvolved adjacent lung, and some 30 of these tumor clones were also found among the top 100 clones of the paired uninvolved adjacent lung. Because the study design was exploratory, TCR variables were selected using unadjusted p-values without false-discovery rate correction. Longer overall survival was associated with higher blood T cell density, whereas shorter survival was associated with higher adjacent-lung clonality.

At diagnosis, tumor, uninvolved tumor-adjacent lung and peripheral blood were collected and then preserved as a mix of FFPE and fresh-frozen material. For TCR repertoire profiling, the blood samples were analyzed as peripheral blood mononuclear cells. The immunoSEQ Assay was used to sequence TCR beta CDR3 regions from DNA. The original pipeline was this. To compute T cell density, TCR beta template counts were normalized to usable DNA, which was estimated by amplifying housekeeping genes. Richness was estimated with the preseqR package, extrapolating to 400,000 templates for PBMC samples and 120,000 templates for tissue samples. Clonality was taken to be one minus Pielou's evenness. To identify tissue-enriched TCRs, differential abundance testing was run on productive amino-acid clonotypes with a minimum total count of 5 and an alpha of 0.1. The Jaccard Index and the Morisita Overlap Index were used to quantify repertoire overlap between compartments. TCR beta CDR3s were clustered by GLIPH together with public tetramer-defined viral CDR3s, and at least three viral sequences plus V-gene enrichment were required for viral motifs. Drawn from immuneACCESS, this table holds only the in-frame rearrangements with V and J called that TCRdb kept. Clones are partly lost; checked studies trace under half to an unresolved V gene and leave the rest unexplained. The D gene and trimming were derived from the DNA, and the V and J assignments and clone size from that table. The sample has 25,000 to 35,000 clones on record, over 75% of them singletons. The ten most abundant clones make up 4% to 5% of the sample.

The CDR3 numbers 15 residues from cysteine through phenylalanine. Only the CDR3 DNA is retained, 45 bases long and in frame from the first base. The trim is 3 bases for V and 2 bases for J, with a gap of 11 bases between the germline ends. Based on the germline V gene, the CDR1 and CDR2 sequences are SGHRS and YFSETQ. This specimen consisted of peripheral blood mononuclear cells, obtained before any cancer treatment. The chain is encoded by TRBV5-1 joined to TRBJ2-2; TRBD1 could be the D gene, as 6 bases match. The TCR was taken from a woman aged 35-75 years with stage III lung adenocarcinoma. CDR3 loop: CASSSYRVNTGELFF. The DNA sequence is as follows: TGCGCCAGCAGCTCCTACAGGGTAAACACCGGGGAGCTGTTTTTT.